These T cell receptor beta chains were read from a single sample in a study of cytomegalovirus exposure and HLA in healthy donors. Libraries were prepared by immunoSEQ multiplex PCR; TCRdb keeps only in-frame clonotypes and omits some of them. Of about 200,000 clones listed, around nine tenths are singletons. Sequencing input: PBMCs. All receptors derive from a woman aged 18 to 35 in good health and CMV-seropositive. The CDR3 runs from the conserved cysteine through the conserved F or W. Fields, in order: J gene, D gene, clone size, V gene, CDR3 DNA, CDR3 protein. A D gene is named only where the DNA matches it firmly. The size of a clone is reported for some rows only, either as once, few or many, or as a class for expanded clones.

J: TRBJ2-3; D: .; size: .; V: TRBV29-1; DNA: TGCAGCGTTGTTTTGGGCAGGGCGACAGATACGCAGTATTTT; CDR3: CSVVLGRATDTQYF
J: TRBJ2-7; D: .; size: .; V: TRBV27; DNA: TGTGCCAGCAGTAGGGGGAGAACCTACGAGCAGTACTTC; CDR3: CASSRGRTYEQYF
J: TRBJ2-1; D: .; size: .; V: TRBV28; DNA: TGTGCCAGCAGTTCCACGGTCAATGAGCAGTTCTTC; CDR3: CASSSTVNEQFF
J: TRBJ1-1; D: TRBD1; size: .; V: TRBV6-4; DNA: TGTGCCAGCAGCCGGACAGGGGGGATCACTGAAGCTTTCTTT; CDR3: CASSRTGGITEAFF
J: TRBJ1-3; D: TRBD1; size: .; V: TRBV27; DNA: TGTGCCAGCAGTGTGGACAGGGCAGGAAACACCATATATTTT; CDR3: CASSVDRAGNTIYF
J: TRBJ1-4; D: TRBD1; size: .; V: TRBV5-1; DNA: TGCGCCAGCAGTGGGGGACAGGGGTCATCAACTAATGAAAAACTGTTTTTT; CDR3: CASSGGQGSSTNEKLFF
J: TRBJ1-1; D: TRBD1; size: .; V: TRBV4-1; DNA: TGCGCCAGCAGCCAAGCCAGGGGGGAGACTGAAGCTTTCTTT; CDR3: CASSQARGETEAFF
J: TRBJ1-5; D: .; size: .; V: TRBV28; DNA: TGTGCCAGCAGTTTTGGAGTAGGGGTGGATCAGCCCCAGCATTTT; CDR3: CASSFGVGVDQPQHF
J: TRBJ1-2; D: .; size: many; V: TRBV9; DNA: TGTGCCAGCAGCGTAGGAGGCTATGGCTACACCTTC; CDR3: CASSVGGYGYTF
J: TRBJ2-7; D: TRBD2; size: .; V: TRBV14; DNA: TGTGCCAGCAGCCATAGGGGGAAACTTCGACTAGCGGGAGCCAACGAGCAGTACTTC; CDR3: CASSHRGKLRLAGANEQYF
J: TRBJ1-5; D: .; size: .; V: TRBV27; DNA: TGTGCCAGCAGTTTGACCGGGTATGGCAATCAGCCCCAGCATTTT; CDR3: CASSLTGYGNQPQHF
J: TRBJ1-4; D: .; size: .; V: TRBV2; DNA: TGTGCCAGCAGTAATAGAAATTGGTACGGTAATGAAAAACTGTTTTTT; CDR3: CASSNRNWYGNEKLFF
J: TRBJ1-1; D: .; size: once; V: TRBV4-2; DNA: TGTGCCAGCAGCCAAGAGACAGCGAACACTGAAGCTTTCTTT; CDR3: CASSQETANTEAFF
J: TRBJ1-5; D: TRBD1; size: once; V: TRBV4-1; DNA: TGCGCCAGCAGAGGACAGGAAGGGAATCAGCCCCAGCATTTT; CDR3: CASRGQEGNQPQHF
J: TRBJ2-2; D: TRBD2; size: .; V: TRBV18; DNA: TGTGCCAGCTCACCGGGTGAAGGACTAGCGACGAACACCGGGGAGCTGTTTTTT; CDR3: CASSPGEGLATNTGELFF
J: TRBJ2-6; D: TRBD2; size: .; V: TRBV6-9; DNA: TGTGCCAGCAGTTATATCAGCGGGATGAGCTCTGGGGCCAACGTCCTGACTTTC; CDR3: CASSYISGMSSGANVLTF
J: TRBJ2-7; D: .; size: .; V: TRBV27; DNA: TGTGCCAGCAGTGAGCGGTATTACGAGCGGCAGTACTTC; CDR3: CASSERYYERQYF
J: TRBJ1-5; D: .; size: .; V: TRBV6-5; DNA: TGTGCCAGCAGCCGTAGTAGCAATCAGCCCCAGCATTTT; CDR3: CASSRSSNQPQHF
J: TRBJ1-3; D: .; size: .; V: TRBV15; DNA: TGTGCCACCAGCACGCCTTGGAGGGGACGAAGAAACACCATATATTTT; CDR3: CATSTPWRGRRNTIYF
J: TRBJ2-7; D: TRBD1; size: .; V: TRBV9; DNA: TGTGCCAGCAGCGCGTCCCTACCCGACAGGGGCAACTACGAGCAGTACTTC; CDR3: CASSASLPDRGNYEQYF
J: TRBJ2-7; D: TRBD2; size: once; V: TRBV27; DNA: TGTGCCAGCAGTTTGTTGGCTAGCGGAAATTCCTACGAGCAGTACTTC; CDR3: CASSLLASGNSYEQYF
J: TRBJ2-2; D: .; size: few; V: TRBV16; DNA: TGTGCCAGCAGCCAACGAGGTCGGGAGCTGTTTTTT; CDR3: CASSQRGRELFF
J: TRBJ2-7; D: .; size: .; V: TRBV6-5; DNA: TGTGCCAGCAGCGAGGGGGGGGCTACCTACGAGCAGTACTTC; CDR3: CASSEGGATYEQYF
J: TRBJ2-7; D: .; size: .; V: TRBV11-2; DNA: TGTGCCAGCAGCTTAATAACGGGAGCGTGGTACGAGCAGTACTTC; CDR3: CASSLITGAWYEQYF
J: TRBJ2-1; D: TRBD2; size: .; V: TRBV5-1; DNA: TGCGCCAGCAGCGGAACGGGTAGCGGGAGTCGCGTCTACAATGAGCAGTTCTTC; CDR3: CASSGTGSGSRVYNEQFF
J: TRBJ2-1; D: TRBD2; size: few; V: TRBV7-2; DNA: TGTGCCAGCAGTACACTAGCGGGAGGGCCGTCTGAGCAGTTCTTC; CDR3: CASSTLAGGPSEQFF
J: TRBJ2-7; D: TRBD1; size: .; V: TRBV4-1; DNA: TGCGCCAGCAGCCAAGGGAGGACAGGGCACCATCTCTCCTACGAGCAGTACTTC; CDR3: CASSQGRTGHHLSYEQYF
J: TRBJ2-7; D: .; size: .; V: TRBV5-7; DNA: TGTGCCAGCAGCTTCAAGTCCAGGGGTGAAAGGTCCTACGAGCAGTACTTC; CDR3: CASSFKSRGERSYEQYF
J: TRBJ2-7; D: TRBD1; size: .; V: TRBV15; DNA: TGTGCCACCAGCAGGCCGGGACAGATGACCTACGAGCAGTACTTC; CDR3: CATSRPGQMTYEQYF
J: TRBJ1-5; D: TRBD1; size: .; V: TRBV7-9; DNA: TGTGCCAGCAGCTCGACAGGGGGCAATCAGCCCCAGCATTTT; CDR3: CASSSTGGNQPQHF
J: TRBJ2-2; D: TRBD2; size: .; V: TRBV4-1; DNA: TGCGCCAGCAGCCAGAACCTCATAGCGGGAGTTTCGACCGGGGAGCTGTTTTTT; CDR3: CASSQNLIAGVSTGELFF
J: TRBJ2-7; D: TRBD1; size: .; V: TRBV5-1; DNA: TGCGCCAGCGCCCCCTTAGGGACAGGTAACTACGAGCAGTACTTC; CDR3: CASAPLGTGNYEQYF
J: TRBJ2-7; D: TRBD2; size: .; V: TRBV2; DNA: TGTGCCAGCAGGGAACTAGCGGGAGACTCCTACGAGCAGTACTTC; CDR3: CASRELAGDSYEQYF
J: TRBJ2-7; D: .; size: once; V: TRBV12-5; DNA: TGTGCTAGTGGATCCTGGACAGATACCTACGAGCAGTACTTC; CDR3: CASGSWTDTYEQYF
J: TRBJ1-2; D: TRBD1; size: .; V: TRBV9; DNA: TGTGCCAGCAGCACCGGGACAGCTTGGGAGGTTAACTATGGCTACACCTTC; CDR3: CASSTGTAWEVNYGYTF
J: TRBJ2-3; D: .; size: .; V: TRBV6-6; DNA: TGTGCCAGCAGCCCAGGGCCCACAGATACGCAGTATTTT; CDR3: CASSPGPTDTQYF
J: TRBJ1-1; D: .; size: .; V: TRBV6-5; DNA: TGTGCCAGCAGTTGGGGGGGAAGGGAGGGGGAAGCTTTCTTT; CDR3: CASSWGGREGEAFF